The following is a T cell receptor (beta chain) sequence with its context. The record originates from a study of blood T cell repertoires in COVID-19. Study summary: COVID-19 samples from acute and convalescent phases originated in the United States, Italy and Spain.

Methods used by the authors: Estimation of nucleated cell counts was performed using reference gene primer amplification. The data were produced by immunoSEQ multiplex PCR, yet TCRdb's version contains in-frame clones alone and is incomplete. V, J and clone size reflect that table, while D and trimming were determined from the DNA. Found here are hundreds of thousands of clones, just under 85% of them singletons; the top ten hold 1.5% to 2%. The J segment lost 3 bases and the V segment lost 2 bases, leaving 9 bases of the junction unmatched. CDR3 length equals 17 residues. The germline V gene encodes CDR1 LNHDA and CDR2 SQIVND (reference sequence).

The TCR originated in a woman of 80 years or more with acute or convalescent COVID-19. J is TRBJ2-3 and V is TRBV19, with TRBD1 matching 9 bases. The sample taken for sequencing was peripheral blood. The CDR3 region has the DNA TGTGCCAGTAGTATAAGGCTTGGGACAGGGCTTACAGATACGCAGTATTTT. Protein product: CASSIRLGTGLTDTQYF.